This note documents a single T cell receptor (beta chain) sequence. Original methodology: How many nucleated cells were present was estimated from reference gene primer amplification. Sequencing used immunoSEQ multiplex PCR; TCRdb keeps in-frame clones, though not all of them. That table is the source of V, J and clone size, and D and trimming were worked out from the DNA. The data show around 300,000 clones, 70% to 90% seen once. This sample is drawn from a study of blood T cell repertoires in COVID-19. Study at large: Material from acute and convalescent COVID-19 was sourced from the United States, Italy and Spain. T cells, B-cell-depleted T cells, or PBMCs supplied cDNA or gDNA.

The germline V and J ends were trimmed by 5 bases and 6 bases, with 22 bases remaining between them. The germline V gene encodes CDR1 SGHVS and CDR2 FNYEAQ. This CDR3 contains 16 residues. The sequence was obtained from a woman in her forties or fifties with active or convalescent COVID-19. Sequenced sample: peripheral blood. V gene TRBV7-6 combines with J gene TRBJ1-1, with TRBD1 as a possible D gene (6 bases). The CDR3 DNA follows: TGTGCCAGCAGCCGAAGGACAGCCGGCGGGTTTGCTGAAGCTTTCTTT. This sequence encodes CASSRRTAGGFAEAFF. The whole variable domain, remainder taken from reference TRBV7-6 and TRBJ1-1, is GAGVSQSPRYKVTKRGQDVALRCDPISGHVSLYWYRQALGQGPEFLTYFNYEAQQDKSGLPNDRFSAERPEGSISTLTIQRTEQRDSAMYRCASSRRTAGGFAEAFFGQGTRLTVV.